This section outlines one T cell receptor (beta chain) sequence together with its context. Antigen: not known. The source of the sample is a study of T cell responses to AZD1222 COVID-19 vaccine. Background on the study: Pooling of second doses given at about 4 or about 12 weeks was done.

Using immunoSEQ multiplex PCR, the repertoire was profiled, and TCRdb retains in-frame clones only, with some absent. The sample consists of 180,000 or so clones, 70% to 90% of them appearing once. Study outcomes and limitations: It was only 6 or 7 AZD1222 recipients who were seropositive at baseline. Most donors were white British, females outnumbered males, and clonal diversity was possibly underestimated. A rise in Spike-specific TCR breadth and depth followed two AZD1222 doses.

Germline V gene data show CDR1 as LNHDA and CDR2 as SQIVND (reference sequence). V was pared by 3 bases and J by 3 bases, with 5 bases of the junction left unmatched. The CDR3 is made up of 16 amino acids. The chain links TRBV19 to TRBJ2-2, with 9 bases lining up with TRBD2. The sample here was peripheral blood, taken on day 0 of AZD1222 vaccination. This clonotype was sampled from an adult in good health. CDR3 sequence: CASSIRAGGDTGELFF. CDR3 DNA sequence: TGTGCCAGTAGTATTCGGGCGGGAGGGGACACCGGGGAGCTGTTTTTT. The full variable domain, completed using reference TRBV19 and TRBJ2-2, is DGGITQSPKYLFRKEGQNVTLSCEQNLNHDAMYWYRQDPGQGLRLIYYSQIVNDFQKGDIAEGYSVSREKKESFPLTVTSAQKNPTAFYLCASSIRAGGDTGELFFGEGSRLTVL.